This is a list of T cell receptor beta chains from one sample in a study of blood T cell repertoires in COVID-19. Generated by immunoSEQ multiplex PCR, the TCRdb table keeps only in-frame clones and is missing some. The repertoire includes 14,000 or so clones, 83% of them detected once, and around 23% sits in the top ten. The specimen sequenced was peripheral blood. The receptors originated from an older woman with acute or convalescent COVID-19. The CDR3 runs from the conserved cysteine through the conserved F or W. Each record gives: J gene, clone size, D gene, V gene, CDR3 protein, CDR3 DNA. A D gene is named only where the DNA matches it firmly. Only some rows state a clone size, as once, few, many or a class for expanded clones.

>TRBJ1-2|-|-|TRBV15
CATSRGSPGGYTF
TGTGCCACCAGCAGAGGGTCCCCCGGTGGCTACACCTTC
>TRBJ1-5|-|-|TRBV7-2
CASSQDTNQPQHF
TGTGCCAGCAGCCAGGACACCAATCAGCCCCAGCATTTT
>TRBJ2-5|-|TRBD2|TRBV5-8
CASSVGLAELLQETQYF
TGTGCCAGCAGCGTTGGACTAGCGGAGCTCCTCCAAGAGACCCAGTACTTC
>TRBJ2-4|few|-|TRBV19
CASSITALAKNIQYF
TGTGCCAGTAGTATCACCGCGCTAGCCAAAAACATTCAGTACTTC
>TRBJ1-2|few|-|TRBV28
CASRGSGGDYGYTF
TGTGCCAGCCGGGGATCGGGGGGGGATTATGGCTACACCTTC
>TRBJ2-2|-|TRBD1|TRBV7-2
CASSFDPTGGHGELFF
TGTGCCAGCAGCTTCGACCCGACAGGGGGTCACGGGGAGCTGTTTTTT
>TRBJ1-2|few|TRBD1|TRBV3-1/TRBV3-2
CASSLPGQEHVYGYTF
TGTGCCAGCAGCCTCCCGGGACAGGAGCATGTCTATGGCTACACCTTC
>TRBJ1-5|-|TRBD1|TRBV10-1
CASSEGQGNDSNQPQHF
TGCGCCAGCAGTGAGGGACAGGGGAACGATAGCAATCAGCCCCAGCATTTT
>TRBJ2-2|-|-|TRBV6-5
CASSFHRDLGGELFF
TGTGCCAGCAGTTTTCACCGTGACCTAGGCGGGGAGCTGTTTTTT
>TRBJ1-1|-|-|TRBV11-2
CASSLWPTEAFF
TGTGCCAGCAGCTTATGGCCCACTGAAGCTTTCTTT
>TRBJ2-2|-|TRBD2|TRBV2
CASTRTSGTGELFF
TGTGCCAGCACTCGGACTAGCGGAACCGGGGAGCTGTTTTTT
>TRBJ1-6|-|-|TRBV6-5
CASSRVLGNSPLHF
TGTGCCAGCAGCAGGGTCCTTGGTAATTCACCCCTCCACTTT
>TRBJ1-1|-|TRBD1|TRBV30
CAWGRGLLSTEAFF
TGTGCCTGGGGCAGGGGGCTTTTGAGCACTGAAGCTTTCTTT
>TRBJ1-6|-|TRBD1|TRBV19
CASRTGTALNSPLHF
TGTGCCAGTAGGACCGGGACAGCGCTTAATTCACCCCTCCACTTT
>TRBJ2-7|-|TRBD1|TRBV7-2
CASSKRQGAPYEQYF
TGTGCCAGCAGCAAGAGACAGGGGGCTCCCTACGAGCAGTACTTC
>TRBJ1-2|-|TRBD1|TRBV29-1
CSVGQGAEGYTF
TGCAGCGTCGGACAGGGGGCGGAGGGCTACACCTTC